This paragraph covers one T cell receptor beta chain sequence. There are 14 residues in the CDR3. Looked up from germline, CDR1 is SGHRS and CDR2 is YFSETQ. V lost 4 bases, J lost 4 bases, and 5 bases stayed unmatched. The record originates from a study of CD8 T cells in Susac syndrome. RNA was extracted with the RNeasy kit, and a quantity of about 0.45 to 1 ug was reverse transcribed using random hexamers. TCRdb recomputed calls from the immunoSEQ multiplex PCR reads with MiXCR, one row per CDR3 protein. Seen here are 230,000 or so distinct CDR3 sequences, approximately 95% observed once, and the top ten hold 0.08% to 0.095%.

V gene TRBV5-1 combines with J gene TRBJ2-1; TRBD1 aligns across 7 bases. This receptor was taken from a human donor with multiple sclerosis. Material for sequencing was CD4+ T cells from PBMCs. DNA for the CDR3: TGCGCCAGCAGCATAGGACAGGAGTACAATGAGCAGTTCTTC. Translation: CASSIGQEYNEQFF.